This T cell receptor beta chain came from a study of T cell clusters in autoimmune cytopenias. Its frequency marks this clonotype as hyperexpanded (1% or more). CDR3 length equals 14 residues. Germline CDR1 reads MNHEY; CDR2 reads SVGAGI. Tens of thousands of genome equivalents of blood DNA were amplified for TRB. TRB rearrangements were amplified by touch-down multiplex PCR with mixed TRB-A/B primers. From the multiplex PCR reads, TCRdb lists one entry per CDR3 protein and no DNA. The sample's table shows roughly 7,400 distinct CDR3 sequences. These data were also reused for a study on T cell repertoires in aging, cancer and after chemotherapy. That report adds: About 9 million TCR reads were in the whole dataset.

The receptor's source is a human donor in good health. Sequences were obtained from peripheral blood. The chain joins TRBV6-5 to TRBJ1-2; the D gene TCRdb calls, TRBD1, cannot be checked with no DNA. The CDR3 region is CASSYSVPGYGYTF.